Listed here are 13 T cell receptor beta chains from one sample, sequenced in a study of blood T cells in healthy people across ages. Alongside a J-beta primer mix, a sample-barcoded 5' primer served in a second PCR lasting 7 to 11 cycles. TCRdb called the 5' RACE reads again in MiXCR, with one record for every CDR3 protein. The table shows hundreds of thousands of distinct CDR3 sequences, with about 55% occurring only once. Material: blood. The receptors come from a man at least 80 years old in good health.

The V and J genes are TRBV27 and TRBJ2-1; 9 bases are shared with TRBD2. Germline CDR1 MNHEY, CDR2 SMNVEV (reference sequence). V trimming: 5 bases; J trimming: 13 bases; junction bases outside the gene matches: 18. This CDR3 has 16 amino acids. The CDR3 coding sequence is TGTGCCAGCAGTCCCCCGGGGGTAGCGGGAGTATGTCCCCAGTTCTTC. This sequence encodes CASSPPGVAGVCPQFF.

The chain combines TRBV6-1 with TRBJ2-3, with 7 bases lining up with TRBD1. The CDR3 length is 16 residues. Germline CDR1 is MNHNS and CDR2 is SASEGT. With 5 bases clipped from V and 3 bases from J, the junction kept 11 bases outside the gene matches. CDR3 residues: CASSPMGQRGTDTQYF. CDR3 bases: TGTGCCAGCAGTCCCATGGGACAGCGAGGGACAGATACGCAGTATTTT.

This clonotype was found a few times. The junction departs from germline at one end; a sequencing error may be responsible. The J gene is TRBJ2-1, the V gene TRBV7-9; D is ambiguous. TRBJ2-7 matches the DNA end more closely, so the J call is doubtful. This CDR3 is built from 11 residues. Germline V gives CDR1 SEHNR, CDR2 FQNEAQ (reference sequence). In DNA, the CDR3 is TGTGCCAGCAGCTTGGATTACGGGCAGTACTTC. This translates into CASSLDYGQYF.

This chain links TRBV15 with TRBJ2-5, with D possibly being TRBD1 (5 bases). The DNA end favors TRBJ2-7, so the J call may be wrong. CDR3 length: 15 amino acids. Germline assignment: CDR1 LNHNV and CDR2 YYDKDF (reference sequence). The CDR3 loop is CATSRERTIGDEQYF. CDR3 bases: TGTGCCACCAGCAGAGAGAGGACAATAGGCGACGAGCAGTACTTC.

J is TRBJ2-7 and V is TRBV18; tentative D call: TRBD1 (5 bases). The CDR3 totals 14 residues. Germline V CDR1 and CDR2: KGHSH, LQKENI. Trimming cost V 2 bases and J 5 bases, with 13 bases left between them. The CDR3, as DNA: TGTGCCAGCTCACCAAGGGGTCAAGGAAACGAGCAGTACTTC. Protein sequence: CASSPRGQGNEQYF.

DNA for the CDR3: TGTGCCAGCAGTCCCAACAGGGGCGGCACTGAAGCTTTCTTT. Its protein is CASSPNRGGTEAFF. V usage is TRBV12-3 or TRBV12-4 and J usage is TRBJ1-1; 7 bases align to TRBD1. The J segment lost 4 bases and the V segment lost 5 bases, leaving 7 bases of the junction unmatched. This CDR3 is 14 amino acids long.

This clonotype was detected ten times or more. The V call is TRBV6-6, the J call TRBJ1-2; D is ambiguous. This CDR3 region has 12 residues. Germline lookup yields CDR1 MNHNY and CDR2 SVGAGI (reference sequence). V was clipped by 6 bases and J by 10 bases, with 15 bases between them. The CDR3 nucleotides are TGTGCCAGCAGCTACGCGGGATTTGACTACACCTTC. The encoded protein is CASSYAGFDYTF.

This clonotype was seen once. This rearrangement joins TRBV28 to TRBJ2-4; D not resolved. V was clipped by 8 bases and J by 4 bases, with 6 bases between them. The germline gives CDR1 MDHEN, CDR2 SYDVKM. This CDR3 spans 11 amino acids. CDR3 protein: CASVGKNIQYF. The CDR3 DNA follows: TGTGCCAGCGTCGGGAAAAACATTCAGTACTTC.

The gene calls are TRBV3-1 and TRBJ2-1; D is unresolved. The CDR3 is made up of 11 amino acids. The V end was cut by 0 bases, the J end by 10 bases, with 4 bases between. Germline V lookup: CDR1 LGHDT, CDR2 YNNKEL (reference sequence). CDR3 sequence reads: CASSQEKEQFF. The CDR3 bases are TGTGCCAGCAGCCAAGAAAAAGAGCAGTTCTTC.

The J gene is TRBJ2-7, the V gene TRBV4-1, with 7 nucleotides matching TRBD2. J gave up 3 bases and V 3 bases, and 14 bases lay outside the gene matches. The CDR3 is 17 residues long. The V gene's germline CDR1 is MGHRA and CDR2 YSYEKL. The chain's CDR3 is CASSHAMTKRGIYEQYF. Written as DNA, the CDR3 is TGCGCCAGCAGCCACGCCATGACTAAGCGGGGAATCTACGAGCAGTACTTC.

The chain is built from TRBV20-1 and TRBJ2-5, with D perhaps matching TRBD2 (6 bases). The DNA end lines up better with TRBJ2-4; the J call may be wrong. The CDR3 loop spans 13 amino acids. Per germline, CDR1 DFQATT and CDR2 SNEGSKA (reference sequence). CDR3 loop: CSAGEVRGNIQYF. The CDR3 DNA reads TGCAGTGCCGGCGAGGTTCGGGGGAACATTCAGTACTTC.

Of note for this clonotype: At one boundary the junction diverges from the germline segment, which might be a read error. This rearrangement joins TRBV7-2 to TRBJ1-6; no firm D call. The germline V gene has CDR1 SGHTA and CDR2 FQGNSA. The CDR3 is made up of 16 amino acids. CDR3 nucleotide sequence: TGTGCCAGCATCTTACGCCGGGTCTCAAATAATTCACCCCTCCACTTT. Translation gives CASILRRVSNNSPLHF.

This chain connects TRBV20-1 to TRBJ2-3; perhaps TRBD1 as D (6 bases). This CDR3 has 14 amino acids. In germline, CDR1 is DFQATT, CDR2 SNEGSKA (reference sequence). Trimming took 4 bases from V and 1 from J, leaving 12 bases between them. The CDR3 loop reads CSAIPGAGTDTQYF. The DNA for the CDR3 is TGCAGTGCTATCCCAGGGGCGGGCACAGATACGCAGTATTTT.